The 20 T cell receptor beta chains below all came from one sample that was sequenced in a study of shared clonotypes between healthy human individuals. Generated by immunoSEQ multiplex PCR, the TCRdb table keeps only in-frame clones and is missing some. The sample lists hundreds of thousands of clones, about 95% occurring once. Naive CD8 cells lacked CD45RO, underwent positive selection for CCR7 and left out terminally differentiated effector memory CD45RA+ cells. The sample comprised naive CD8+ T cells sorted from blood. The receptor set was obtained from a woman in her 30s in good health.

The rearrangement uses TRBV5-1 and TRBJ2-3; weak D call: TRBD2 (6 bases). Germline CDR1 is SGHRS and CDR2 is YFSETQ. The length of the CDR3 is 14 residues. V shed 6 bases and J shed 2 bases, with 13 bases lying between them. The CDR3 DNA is TGCGCCAGCAACGCTCAGCGGGTCACAGATACGCAGTATTTT. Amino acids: CASNAQRVTDTQYF.

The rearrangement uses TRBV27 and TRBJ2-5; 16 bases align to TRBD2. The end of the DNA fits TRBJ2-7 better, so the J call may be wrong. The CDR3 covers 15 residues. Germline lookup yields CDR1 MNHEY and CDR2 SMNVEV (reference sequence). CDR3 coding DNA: TGTGCCAGCAGTCCCGGGACTAGCGGGAGGGACGAGCAGTACTTC. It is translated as CASSPGTSGRDEQYF.

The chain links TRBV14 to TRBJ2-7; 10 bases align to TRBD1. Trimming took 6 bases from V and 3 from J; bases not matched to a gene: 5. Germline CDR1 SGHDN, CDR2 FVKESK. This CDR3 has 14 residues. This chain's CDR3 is CASSPGQGIYEQYF. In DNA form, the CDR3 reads TGTGCCAGCAGTCCGGGACAGGGGATCTACGAGCAGTACTTC.

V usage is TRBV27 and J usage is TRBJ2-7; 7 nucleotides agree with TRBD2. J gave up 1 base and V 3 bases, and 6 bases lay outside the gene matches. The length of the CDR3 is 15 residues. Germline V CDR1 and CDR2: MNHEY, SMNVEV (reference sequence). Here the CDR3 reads CASSFSGSISYEQYF. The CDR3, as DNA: TGTGCCAGCAGTTTTAGCGGGTCGATTTCCTACGAGCAGTACTTC.

The CDR3 nucleotides read TGTGCCAGCAGCTTAAGGTGGAGCCAGCGGGAACCGTACGAGCAGTACTTC. It translates to CASSLRWSQREPYEQYF. This chain connects TRBV11-2 to TRBJ2-7, with TRBD2 identical over 7 bases. Germline V gene data show CDR1 as SGHAT and CDR2 as FQNNGV. The CDR3 covers 17 residues. V shed 2 bases and J 4 bases; nucleotides not matched to a gene: 14.

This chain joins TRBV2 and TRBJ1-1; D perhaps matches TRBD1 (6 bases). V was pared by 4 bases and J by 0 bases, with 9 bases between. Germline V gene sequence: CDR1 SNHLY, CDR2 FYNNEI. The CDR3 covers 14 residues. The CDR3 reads CASSVGHLNTEAFF. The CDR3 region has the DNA TGTGCCAGCAGTGTGGGACACCTGAACACTGAAGCTTTCTTT.

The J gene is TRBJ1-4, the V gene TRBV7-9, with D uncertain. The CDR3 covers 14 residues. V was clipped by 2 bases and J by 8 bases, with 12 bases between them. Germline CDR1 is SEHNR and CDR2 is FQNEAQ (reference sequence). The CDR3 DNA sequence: TGTGCCAGCAGCTTATGGGCGGACGACGAAAAACTGTTTTTT. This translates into CASSLWADDEKLFF.

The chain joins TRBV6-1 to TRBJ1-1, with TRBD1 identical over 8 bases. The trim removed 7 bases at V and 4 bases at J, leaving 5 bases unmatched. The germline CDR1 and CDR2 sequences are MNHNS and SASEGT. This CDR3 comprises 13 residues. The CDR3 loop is CASNPTGGTEAFF. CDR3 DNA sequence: TGTGCCAGCAACCCAACAGGGGGCACTGAAGCTTTCTTT.

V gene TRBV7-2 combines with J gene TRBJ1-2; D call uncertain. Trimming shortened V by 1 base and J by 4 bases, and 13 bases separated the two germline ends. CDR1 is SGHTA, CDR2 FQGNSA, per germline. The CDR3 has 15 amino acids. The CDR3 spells CASSLVGGNVYGYTF. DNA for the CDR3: TGTGCCAGCAGCTTAGTCGGAGGGAACGTCTATGGCTACACCTTC.

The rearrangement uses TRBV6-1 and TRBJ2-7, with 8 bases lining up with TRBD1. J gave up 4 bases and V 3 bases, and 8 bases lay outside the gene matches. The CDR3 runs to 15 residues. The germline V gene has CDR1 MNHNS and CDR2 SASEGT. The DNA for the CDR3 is TGTGCCAGCAGTGATCTGACAGGGGCGATATACGAGCAGTACTTC. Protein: CASSDLTGAIYEQYF.

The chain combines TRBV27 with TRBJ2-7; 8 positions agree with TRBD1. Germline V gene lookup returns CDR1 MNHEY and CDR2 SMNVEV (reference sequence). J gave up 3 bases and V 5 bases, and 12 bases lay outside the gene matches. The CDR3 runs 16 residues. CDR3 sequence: CASSLKTGEMGYEQYF. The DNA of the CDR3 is TGTGCCAGCAGTCTAAAGACAGGGGAAATGGGCTACGAGCAGTACTTC.

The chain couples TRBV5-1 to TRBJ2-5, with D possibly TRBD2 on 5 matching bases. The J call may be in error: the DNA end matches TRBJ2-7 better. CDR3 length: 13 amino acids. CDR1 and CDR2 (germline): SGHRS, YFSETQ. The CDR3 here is CASRGSLTYEQYF. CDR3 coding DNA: TGCGCCAGCAGAGGGAGCCTCACCTACGAGCAGTACTTC.

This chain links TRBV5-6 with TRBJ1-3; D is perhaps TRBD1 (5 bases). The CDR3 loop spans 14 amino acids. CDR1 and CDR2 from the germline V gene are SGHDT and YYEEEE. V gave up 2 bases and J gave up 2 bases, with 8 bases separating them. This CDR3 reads CASSFGTPGNTIYF. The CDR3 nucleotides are TGTGCCAGCAGCTTCGGGACCCCTGGAAACACCATATATTTT.

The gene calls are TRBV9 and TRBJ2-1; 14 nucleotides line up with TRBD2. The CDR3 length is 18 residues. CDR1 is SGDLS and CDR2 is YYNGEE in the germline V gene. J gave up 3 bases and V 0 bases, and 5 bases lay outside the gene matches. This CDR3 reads CASSVALTSGRGYNEQFF. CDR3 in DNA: TGTGCCAGCAGCGTAGCCTTGACTAGCGGGAGGGGCTACAATGAGCAGTTCTTC.

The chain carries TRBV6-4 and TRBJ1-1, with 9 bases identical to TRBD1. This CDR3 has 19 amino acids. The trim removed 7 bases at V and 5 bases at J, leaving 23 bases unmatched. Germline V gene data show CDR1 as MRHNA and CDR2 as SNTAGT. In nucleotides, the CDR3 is TGTGCCAGCACCCCTACCATCGTTCTACAGGGGGCCGTAGAGACTGAAGCTTTCTTT. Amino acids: CASTPTIVLQGAVETEAFF.

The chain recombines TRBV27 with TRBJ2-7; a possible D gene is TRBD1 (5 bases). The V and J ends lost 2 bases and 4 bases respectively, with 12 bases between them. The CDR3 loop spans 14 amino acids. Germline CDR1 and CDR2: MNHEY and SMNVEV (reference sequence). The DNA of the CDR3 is TGTGCCAGCAGTTTAAGGGGAAGCAGGTACGAGCAGTACTTC. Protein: CASSLRGSRYEQYF.

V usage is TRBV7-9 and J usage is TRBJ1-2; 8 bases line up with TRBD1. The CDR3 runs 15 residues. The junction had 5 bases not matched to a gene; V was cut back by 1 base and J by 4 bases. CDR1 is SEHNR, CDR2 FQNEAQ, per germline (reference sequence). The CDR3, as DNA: TGTGCCAGCAGCTTAGGGACAGGGAACCCCTATGGCTACACCTTC. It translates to CASSLGTGNPYGYTF.

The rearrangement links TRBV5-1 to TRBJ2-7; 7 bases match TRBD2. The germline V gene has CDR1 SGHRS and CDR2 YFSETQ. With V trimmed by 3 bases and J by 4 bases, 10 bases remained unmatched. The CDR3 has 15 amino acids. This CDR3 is CASSSSSGVRYEQYF. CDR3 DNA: TGCGCCAGCAGCTCTTCTAGCGGTGTTCGATACGAGCAGTACTTC.

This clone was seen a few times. For the CDR3, the DNA is TGCAGTGCTAGCGACACTGAAGCTTTCTTT. Translated, it gives CSASDTEAFF. The gene calls are TRBV20-1 and TRBJ1-1; no definite D call. CDR1 is DFQATT, CDR2 SNEGSKA, per germline (reference sequence). Between the trimmed V and J ends, which lost 3 bases and 3 bases, there was a span of 2 bases. The CDR3 runs 10 residues.

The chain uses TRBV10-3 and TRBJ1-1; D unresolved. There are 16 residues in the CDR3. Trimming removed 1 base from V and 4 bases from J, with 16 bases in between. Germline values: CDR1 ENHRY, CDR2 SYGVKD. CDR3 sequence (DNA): TGTGCCATCAGTGAGTTAATGAGGGAGGGAGGCACTGAAGCTTTCTTT. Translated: CAISELMREGGTEAFF.